This T cell receptor beta chain was identified in a study of cytomegalovirus exposure and HLA in healthy donors. Study as a whole: The same platform as the roughly 670 first-cohort repertoires was used for the 120 validation repertoires, a later analysis reported.

The donors were members of the validation cohort, which comprised 120 subjects and was separate from the first cohort of several hundred subjects. TCRdb keeps only in-frame clones here, not all; method: immunoSEQ multiplex PCR. This sample carries about 350,000 clones, around 87% of them seen once, and the ten largest clones take about 1.2%. V gave up 6 bases and J gave up 4 bases; unmatched junction bases: 0. The CDR3 runs to 12 residues. Per germline, CDR1 SNHLY and CDR2 FYNNEI. The chain uses TRBV2 and TRBJ1-1; 9 bases agree with TRBD1. Sequenced input: PBMCs. This receptor was taken from a woman in her 30s in good health and CMV-seropositive. The CDR3 protein is CASRQGATEAFF. In nucleotides, the CDR3 is TGTGCCAGCAGACAGGGGGCCACTGAAGCTTTCTTT. Filled out from reference TRBV2 and TRBJ1-1, the complete variable domain reads EPEVTQTPSHQVTQMGQEVILRCVPISNHLYFYWYRQILGQKVEFLVSFYNNEISEKSEIFDDQFSVERPDGSNFTLKIRSTKLEDSAMYFCASRQGATEAFFGQGTRLTVV.